This TCR beta chain was profiled in a study of cytomegalovirus exposure and HLA in healthy donors. This CDR3 has 19 amino acids. CDR1 is SGHTA, CDR2 FQGNSA, per germline. The V segment lost 5 bases and the J segment 0 bases; nucleotides outside the gene matches: 10. Among the donors, all were healthy bone marrow donors. The PCR used 60 Vbeta and 13 Jbeta primers. TCRdb keeps only in-frame clones here, not all; method: immunoSEQ multiplex PCR. The sample lists roughly 160,000 clones; roughly nine tenths were seen once. The clonotype was recovered from a woman in her thirties in good health and CMV-seronegative. The sample taken for sequencing was PBMCs. This chain joins TRBV7-2 and TRBJ2-1; 13 nucleotides match TRBD2. Written as DNA, the CDR3 is TGTGCCAGCAGCCAGTGGGGGACTAGCGGGACCTACTCCTACAATGAGCAGTTCTTC. This sequence encodes CASSQWGTSGTYSYNEQFF. The whole variable domain, filled in from reference TRBV7-2 and TRBJ2-1, reads GAGVSQSPSNKVTEKGKDVELRCDPISGHTALYWYRQSLGQGLEFLIYFQGNSAPDKSGLPSDRFSAERTGGSVSTLTIQRTQQEDSAVYLCASSQWGTSGTYSYNEQFFGPGTRLTVL.